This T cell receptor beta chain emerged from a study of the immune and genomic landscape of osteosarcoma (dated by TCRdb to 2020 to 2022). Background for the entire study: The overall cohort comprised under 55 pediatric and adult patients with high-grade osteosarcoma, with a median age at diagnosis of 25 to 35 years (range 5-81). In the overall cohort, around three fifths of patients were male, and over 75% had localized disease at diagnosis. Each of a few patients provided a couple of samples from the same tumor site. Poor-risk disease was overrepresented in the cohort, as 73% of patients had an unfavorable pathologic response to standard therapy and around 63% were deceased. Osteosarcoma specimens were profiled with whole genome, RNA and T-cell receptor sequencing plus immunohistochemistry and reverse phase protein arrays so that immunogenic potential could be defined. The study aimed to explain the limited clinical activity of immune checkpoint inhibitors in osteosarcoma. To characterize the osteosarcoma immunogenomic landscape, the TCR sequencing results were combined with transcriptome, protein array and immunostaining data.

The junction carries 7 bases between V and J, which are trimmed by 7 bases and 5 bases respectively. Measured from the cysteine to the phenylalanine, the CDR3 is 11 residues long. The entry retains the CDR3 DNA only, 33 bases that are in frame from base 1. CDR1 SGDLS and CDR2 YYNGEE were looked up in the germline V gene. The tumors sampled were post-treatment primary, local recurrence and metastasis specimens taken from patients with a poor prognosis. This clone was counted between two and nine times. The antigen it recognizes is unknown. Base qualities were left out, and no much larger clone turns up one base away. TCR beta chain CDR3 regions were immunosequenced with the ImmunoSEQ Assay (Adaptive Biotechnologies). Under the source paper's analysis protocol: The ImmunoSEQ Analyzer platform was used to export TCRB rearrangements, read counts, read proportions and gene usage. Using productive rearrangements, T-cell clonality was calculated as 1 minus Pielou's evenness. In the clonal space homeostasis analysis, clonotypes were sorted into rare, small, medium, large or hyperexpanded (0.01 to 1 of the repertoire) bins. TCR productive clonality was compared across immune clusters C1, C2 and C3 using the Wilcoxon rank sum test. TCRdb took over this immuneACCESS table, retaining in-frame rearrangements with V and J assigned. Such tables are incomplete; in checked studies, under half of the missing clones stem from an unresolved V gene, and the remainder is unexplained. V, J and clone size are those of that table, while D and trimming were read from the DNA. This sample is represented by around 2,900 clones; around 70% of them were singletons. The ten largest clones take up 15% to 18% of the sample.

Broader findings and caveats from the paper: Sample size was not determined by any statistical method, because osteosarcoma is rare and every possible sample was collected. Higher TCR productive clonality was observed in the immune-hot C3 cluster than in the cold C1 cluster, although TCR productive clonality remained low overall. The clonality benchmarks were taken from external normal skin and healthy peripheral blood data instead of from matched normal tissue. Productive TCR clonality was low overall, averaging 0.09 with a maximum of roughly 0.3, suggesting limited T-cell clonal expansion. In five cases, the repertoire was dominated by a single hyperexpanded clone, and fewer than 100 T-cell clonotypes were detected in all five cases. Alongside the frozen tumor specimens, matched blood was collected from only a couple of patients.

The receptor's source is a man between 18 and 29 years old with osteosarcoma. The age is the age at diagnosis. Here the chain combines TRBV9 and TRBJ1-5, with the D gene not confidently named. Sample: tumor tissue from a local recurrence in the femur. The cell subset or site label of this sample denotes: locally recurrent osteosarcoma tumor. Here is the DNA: TGTGCCAGCCTCCTAGATCAGCCCCAGCATTTT. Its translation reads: CASLLDQPQHF.